This passage covers 29 T cell receptor beta chains from one sample sequenced in a study of blood T cells in healthy people across ages. Primers used in a second PCR of about 6 to 11 cycles were a sample-barcoded 5' primer and a J-beta primer mix. TCRdb ran MiXCR on the 5' RACE reads and lists one entry per CDR3 protein. The table records approximately 780,000 distinct CDR3 sequences, approximately 24% of them present only once. In addition, the sample was reused for a study of T cells of mothers and their children.

Material: blood. The receptors originated from a boy younger than 18 in good health.

The chain links TRBV6-6 to TRBJ1-1; TRBD1 matches 7 bases. CDR1 MNHNY and CDR2 SVGAGI come from the germline V gene (reference sequence). V was pared by 7 bases and J by 3 bases, with 14 bases of the junction left unmatched. The CDR3 contains 16 residues. Here the CDR3 reads CASTEGPGGFDTEAFF. For the CDR3, the DNA is TGTGCCAGCACCGAGGGGCCAGGGGGGTTTGACACTGAAGCTTTCTTT.

In the case of this clonotype: An end of the junction differs from the germline gene, which may be a read error. J is TRBJ1-6 and V is TRBV9; D is ambiguous. From germline, CDR1 is SGDLS and CDR2 YYNGEE. The CDR3 extends over 14 amino acids. CDR3 bases: TGTGCCAGCAGCCCCGGTGGGGATAAGTCACCCCTCCACTTT. It yields the protein CASSPGGDKSPLHF.

The CDR3 region is CASSFQGGHNYGYTF. Written as DNA, the CDR3 is TGTGCCAGCAGCTTCCAGGGAGGGCATAACTATGGCTACACCTTC. This chain links TRBV7-3 with TRBJ1-2, with D perhaps TRBD1 (5 bases). CDR1 is SGHTA, CDR2 FQGTGA, per germline. Trimming left V 3 bases short and J 1 base short, with 12 bases between. The length of the CDR3 is 15 residues. Using reference TRBV7-3 and TRBJ1-2 for the parts outside the CDR3, the full variable domain is GAGVSQTPSNKVTEKGKYVELRCDPISGHTALYWYRQSLGQGPEFLIYFQGTGAADDSGLPNDRFFAVRPEGSVSTLKIQRTERGDSAVYLCASSFQGGHNYGYTFGSGTRLTVV.

The chain has TRBV10-2 and TRBJ1-2; the D gene is possibly TRBD1 (6 bases). Germline loops: CDR1 WSHSY, CDR2 SAAADI. This CDR3 spans 16 amino acids. Trimming pared 4 bases from V and 2 bases from J, leaving 17 bases between. This CDR3 reads CASSGAGEGVNYGYTF. CDR3 DNA: TGCGCCAGCAGTGGGGCAGGGGAAGGGGTCAACTATGGCTACACCTTC.

The table lists this clonotype with many counts. The chain uses TRBV12-3 or TRBV12-4 and TRBJ1-1, with a weak D call TRBD1 (6 bases). The CDR3 runs 14 residues. Trimming removed 5 bases from V and 0 bases from J, with 10 bases in between. In DNA form, the CDR3 reads TGTGCCAGCAGTCCTACAGGGTTGAACACTGAAGCTTTCTTT. Its protein is CASSPTGLNTEAFF.

The CDR3 is CASSPRRGAGNEKLFF. CDR3 DNA: TGTGCCAGCAGCCCGAGGAGGGGGGCGGGTAATGAAAAACTGTTTTTT. The chain employs TRBV3-1 and TRBJ1-4; a possible D gene is TRBD1 (6 bases). In germline, CDR1 is LGHDT, CDR2 YNNKEL (reference sequence). CDR3 length: 16 amino acids. V was clipped by 4 bases and J by 4 bases, with 16 bases between them.

There are a few counts of this clonotype. The genes are TRBV7-3 and TRBJ2-3; TRBD1 is a possible D gene (6 bases). Trimming pared 5 bases from V and 3 bases from J, leaving 18 bases between. The CDR3 contains 16 residues. The germline gives CDR1 SGHTA, CDR2 FQGTGA. The CDR3: CASSLSPGTRTDTQYF. The DNA for the CDR3 is TGTGCCAGCAGCCTAAGTCCCGGGACACGGACAGATACGCAGTATTTT.

The rearrangement joins TRBV2 to TRBJ2-2, with TRBD1 matching 7 bases. J was trimmed by 0 bases and V by 7 bases; bases with no gene match: 5. The CDR3 runs 15 residues. CDR1 and CDR2 from the germline V gene are SNHLY and FYNNEI. The CDR3: CASNRQGPNTGELFF. The DNA of the CDR3 is TGTGCCAGCAACCGACAGGGACCGAACACCGGGGAGCTGTTTTTT.

Only a few counts were recorded for this clonotype. This rearrangement joins TRBV6-5 to TRBJ1-2, with D hard to call. This CDR3 region has 16 residues. The germline gives CDR1 MNHEY, CDR2 SVGAGI. Trimming stripped 3 bases from V and 0 bases from J, with 14 bases between. CDR3 in amino acids: CASSYGEEASNYGYTF. CDR3 bases: TGTGCCAGCAGTTATGGGGAAGAGGCTTCTAACTATGGCTACACCTTC.

This clonotype was detected only once. The chain links TRBV29-1 to TRBJ1-4, with D possibly matching TRBD1 (6 bases). Trimming shortened V by 7 bases and J by 4 bases, and 10 bases separated the two germline ends. The CDR3 contains 12 residues. Germline CDR1 and CDR2: SQVTM and ANQGSEA. Here the CDR3 reads CSAQGGNEKLFF. The CDR3 region has the DNA TGCAGCGCACAGGGTGGTAATGAAAAACTGTTTTTT.

This clonotype was recorded at least ten times. CDR3 DNA sequence: TGTGCCAGCAGTCCCCTCTTAGAGCGGAAGTACCAAGAGACCCAGTACTTC. It yields the protein CASSPLLERKYQETQYF. V gene TRBV12-3 or TRBV12-4 combines with J gene TRBJ2-5; the D gene is possibly TRBD2 (5 bases). V dropped 5 bases and J dropped 0 bases, with 19 bases sitting between them. The CDR3 loop spans 17 amino acids.

This clonotype was counted a few times. The chain uses TRBV19 and TRBJ1-5; 8 bases align to TRBD1. The CDR3 is made up of 15 amino acids. Germline-derived CDR1 and CDR2 are LNHDA and SQIVND (reference sequence). Germline trimming cut 5 bases from V and 4 bases from J; bases unmatched to any gene: 7. CDR3 in amino acids: CASSVYRGENQPQHF. The CDR3 DNA reads TGTGCCAGTAGTGTTTACAGGGGGGAGAATCAGCCCCAGCATTTT.

This clonotype turned up a few times. At one end, the junction sequence differs from germline, possibly due to a read error. Here the CDR3 reads CASSYRETNSPLHF. CDR3 DNA sequence: TGCGCCAGCAGCTACCGGGAGACAAATTCACCCCTCCACTTC. The chain couples TRBV5-1 to TRBJ2-7; weak D call: TRBD2 (6 bases). This CDR3 spans 14 amino acids. Germline lookup yields CDR1 SGHRS and CDR2 YFSETQ.

The chain recombines TRBV5-1 with TRBJ2-3, with 7 bases that match TRBD2. The CDR3 consists of 18 residues. V trimming: 5 bases; J trimming: 0 bases; junction bases outside the gene matches: 15. CDR1 is SGHRS and CDR2 is YFSETQ in the germline V gene. CDR3 amino acids: CASRKDGGLAASTDTQYF. The CDR3 DNA sequence: TGCGCCAGCAGAAAGGACGGGGGGTTAGCGGCGAGCACAGATACGCAGTATTTT.

This clonotype was seen more than once but under ten times. CDR3 bases: TGCAGTGCTAGAATCAGTGGCGGGGGGAGCACAGATACGCAGTATTTT. Amino acid sequence: CSARISGGGSTDTQYF. The chain carries TRBV20-1 and TRBJ2-3; 8 positions match TRBD2. Germline V gene data show CDR1 as DFQATT and CDR2 as SNEGSKA (reference sequence). J was trimmed by 0 bases and V by 2 bases; bases with no gene match: 7. The CDR3 covers 16 residues.

This clonotype was seen only a few times. The chain joins TRBV6-5 to TRBJ2-7; TRBD1 or TRBD2 may be the D gene (5 bases each). V was trimmed by 2 bases and J by 2 bases, leaving 16 bases between them. Germline CDR1 reads MNHEY; CDR2 reads SVGAGI. The CDR3 has 16 amino acids. The CDR3 spells CASSYAGTPATYEQYF. CDR3 in DNA: TGTGCCAGCAGTTACGCCGGGACGCCGGCGACCTACGAGCAGTACTTC.

This chain connects TRBV11-1 to TRBJ2-2, with 7 bases matching TRBD1. V lost 3 bases, J lost 5 bases, and 3 bases stayed unmatched. Germline loops: CDR1 SGHAT, CDR2 FQDESV (reference sequence). The CDR3 loop spans 14 amino acids. The CDR3 DNA sequence: TGTGCCAGCAGCTTTGACAGGGCTACCGGGGAGCTGTTTTTT. Translating gives CASSFDRATGELFF.

The chain links TRBV5-1 to TRBJ2-1, with TRBD1 matching over 9 bases. Germline V gene data show CDR1 as SGHRS and CDR2 as YFSETQ. The J segment lost 8 bases and the V segment lost 4 bases, leaving 7 bases of the junction unmatched. The CDR3 loop spans 14 amino acids. The CDR3 is CASSKGQGGYEQFF. The DNA of the CDR3 is TGCGCCAGCAGCAAGGGACAGGGCGGGTATGAGCAGTTCTTC.

The chain uses TRBV20-1 and TRBJ2-1, with 10 bases lining up with TRBD2. The J call may be mistaken, given a closer DNA end match to TRBJ2-7. CDR1 is DFQATT and CDR2 is SNEGSKA in the germline V gene (reference sequence). This CDR3 has 16 amino acids. CDR3 amino acids: CSASSGGRFFSYEQYF. The CDR3 coding sequence is TGCAGTGCTAGTAGCGGGGGGCGCTTCTTTTCCTACGAGCAGTACTTC.

This clonotype was counted between two and nine times. In nucleotides, the CDR3 is TGTGCCACCAGCAGAGAAGCGGTGGGTCAGCCCCAGCATTTT. Encoded protein: CATSREAVGQPQHF. The chain carries TRBV15 and TRBJ1-5, with unresolved D. This CDR3 comprises 14 residues. Trimming took off 0 bases at V and 6 bases at J, with 9 bases between the two ends. The germline gives CDR1 LNHNV, CDR2 YYDKDF (reference sequence).

This chain uses TRBV11-2 with TRBJ2-1; D unresolved. Trimming took off 5 bases at V and 7 bases at J, with 12 bases between the two ends. Germline lookup yields CDR1 SGHAT and CDR2 FQNNGV. CDR3 length equals 13 residues. CDR3 DNA sequence: TGTGCCAGCAGCCCCGTAGGGATAAATGAGCAGTTCTTC. It yields the protein CASSPVGINEQFF.

There are a few counts of this clonotype. CDR3 nucleotide sequence: TGTGCCAGCTCACCACCGGGACAGCCCAAAAACATTCAGTACTTC. It encodes CASSPPGQPKNIQYF. V and J are TRBV18 and TRBJ2-4; 7 positions match TRBD1. Germline V gives CDR1 KGHSH, CDR2 LQKENI. The junction had 1 base not matched to a gene; V was cut back by 0 bases and J by 2 bases. The CDR3 is made up of 15 amino acids.

This sequence joins TRBV28 and TRBJ2-7, with D possibly being TRBD2 (6 bases). Trimming took 1 base from V and 0 from J, leaving 19 bases between them. Per the germline V gene, CDR1 is MDHEN and CDR2 is SYDVKM. The CDR3 totals 18 residues. CDR3 in DNA: TGTGCCAGCAGTTTATCTTACACCGGGACTGGGGCCTCCTACGAGCAGTACTTC. Amino acid sequence: CASSLSYTGTGASYEQYF.

The V call is TRBV29-1, the J call TRBJ1-1; D ambiguous. Trimming took 5 bases from V and 3 from J, leaving 13 bases between them. CDR1 and CDR2 (germline): SQVTM, ANQGSEA. CDR3 length: 13 amino acids. In DNA form, the CDR3 reads TGCAGCGTTCCCGGGAGGGTCGACACTGAAGCTTTCTTT. The encoded protein is CSVPGRVDTEAFF. The full variable domain, in which reference TRBV29-1 and TRBJ1-1 provide the parts outside the CDR3, is SAVISQKPSRDICQRGTSLTIQCQVDSQVTMMFWYRQQPGQSLTLIATANQGSEATYESGFVIDKFPISRPNLTFSTLTVSNMSPEDSSIYLCSVPGRVDTEAFFGQGTRLTVV.

This chain connects TRBV6-5 to TRBJ2-7, with unresolved D. CDR3 length: 13 residues. V was clipped by 0 bases and J by 8 bases, with 11 bases between them. CDR1 is MNHEY, CDR2 SVGAGI, per germline. CDR3 DNA: TGTGCCAGCAGTTACTCGAAAGCTACTAAGCAGTACTTC. It translates to CASSYSKATKQYF.

The chain has TRBV4-1 and TRBJ1-3; D uncertain. V was pared by 3 bases and J by 5 bases, with 11 bases between. From germline, CDR1 is MGHRA and CDR2 YSYEKL. The CDR3 sequence is 14 residues long. The DNA of the CDR3 is TGCGCCAGCAGCCACAGCGGCACTCGAAACACCATATATTTT. It is translated as CASSHSGTRNTIYF.

The chain joins TRBV3-1 to TRBJ2-7; D is possibly TRBD1 (7 bases). Deletions cut 4 bases from V and 7 bases from J, with 14 bases between. In germline, CDR1 is LGHDT, CDR2 YNNKEL (reference sequence). This CDR3 comprises 13 residues. CDR3 nucleotide sequence: TGTGCCAGCAGCCCTAACAGGGGAGGAGAGCAGTACTTC. Translated, it gives CASSPNRGGEQYF.

The chain has TRBV11-3 and TRBJ1-2; D is possibly TRBD1 (6 bases). CDR3 length: 13 residues. CDR1 is SGHNT and CDR2 is YENEEA in the germline V gene. V was clipped by 5 bases and J by 2 bases, with 9 bases between them. CDR3 loop: CASSHTGNYGYTF. DNA of the CDR3: TGTGCCAGCAGCCACACAGGGAACTATGGCTACACCTTC.

The chain has TRBV5-1 and TRBJ2-1; 9 bases map to TRBD2. Germline values: CDR1 SGHRS, CDR2 YFSETQ. The V gene end was trimmed by 3 bases and the J gene end by 0 bases; junction bases not matched to a gene: 7. The CDR3 runs 17 residues. CDR3 DNA: TGCGCCAGCAGCTCTGAGTTTAGCGGGAGCTCCTACAATGAGCAGTTCTTC. Residues: CASSSEFSGSSYNEQFF.